This TCR beta chain emerged from a study of blood T cell repertoires in COVID-19. After removal of 1 base from V and 5 bases from J, the junction contained 10 bases not matched to a gene. Germline CDR1 is LNHDA and CDR2 is SQIVND (reference sequence). CDR3 length equals 16 residues. The method was immunoSEQ multiplex PCR; TCRdb's version includes in-frame clones alone and lacks a portion of them. The data hold roughly 160,000 clones, with roughly 87% observed a single time. This clone was seen a few times. This sequence joins TRBV19 and TRBJ1-2, with 7 bases fitting TRBD1. Sample: PBMCs or T cells enriched from blood (not recorded which). The sequence came from a woman between 50 and 59 years old who had recovered from COVID-19. This chain's CDR3 is CASSIGTGSPGYGYTF. CDR3 in DNA: TGTGCCAGTAGTATAGGGACAGGTTCCCCTGGGTATGGCTACACCTTC.